The T cell receptor beta chain described here comes from a study of CD8 T cells in Susac syndrome. Random hexamers served to reverse transcribe roughly 0.5 to 1 ug RNA. TCRdb reprocessed the immunoSEQ multiplex PCR reads with MiXCR, giving one entry per CDR3 protein. In the table there are some 160,000 distinct CDR3 sequences, under 95% of which are singletons. There are 15 residues in the CDR3. The germline V gene has CDR1 KGHSH and CDR2 LQKENI. V shed 0 bases, J shed 5 bases, and the junction held 5 bases outside the gene matches. This receptor was obtained from a human donor in good health. Sequences were obtained from CD4+ T cells from PBMCs. V and J are TRBV18 and TRBJ2-3; 7 positions agree with TRBD1. The CDR3 DNA follows: TGTGCCAGCTCACCACCAGGGACAGCCGGAGATACGCAGTATTTT. This codes for CASSPPGTAGDTQYF.